This T cell receptor beta chain was sequenced in a study of OX40 agonist ivuxolimab in advanced cancers. For context, the study as a whole: Ivuxolimab was an agonistic, fully human IgG2 monoclonal antibody directed against OX40 (CD134), a costimulatory receptor. A male proportion of 82.7% and a mean age of approximately 60 years, ranging from roughly 23 to 79, were recorded for the dose-escalation cohort. Three dose-escalation patients achieved partial responses, one with hepatocellular carcinoma and two with cutaneous melanoma. Intravenous ivuxolimab was administered to patients every 2 weeks at six dose levels: 0.01, 0.1, 0.3, 1.5, 3 and 10 mg/kg. The paper reports the monotherapy dose-escalation portion (N of about 50 patients) of the phase I ivuxolimab trial. Peripheral TCRbeta sequencing was intended to test whether TCR sequence diversity was altered and clonal T-cell expansion was caused by ivuxolimab. Patients were allowed to have had prior anti-PD-1, anti-PD-L1 or anti-CTLA-4 therapy, and about 40% of the dose-escalation patients had been treated with checkpoint inhibitors. Among the roughly 50 dose-escalation patients, some 20 had hepatocellular carcinoma, roughly 15 melanoma, 9 renal cell carcinoma and 9 head and neck cancer.

The trial excluded patients who had a history of autoimmune disease or who were on systemic immunosuppression. Peripheral blood for TCR sequencing was collected from all dose cohorts at baseline, on cycle 4 day 1, and on cycle 7 day 1. The samples were taken from a phase I, first-in-human, multicenter, open-label dose-escalation trial of ivuxolimab. Adults with locally advanced or metastatic head and neck squamous cell, hepatocellular, melanoma or renal cell carcinoma were enrolled in the trial. CD4+ and CD8+ T cells were sorted separately from peripheral blood before TCR sequencing. The CDR3 has 14 amino acids, counting the end cysteine and phenylalanine. Here the CDR3 DNA is all that survives: 42 bases in frame from base 1. V is pared back by 2 bases and J by 0 bases, with 8 bases lying between the germline termini. Based on the germline V gene, the CDR1 and CDR2 sequences are MNHNS and SASEGT.

Here is what the overall study found, with its caveats: At doses of 0.1 to 3.0 mg/kg, clonal expansion of both CD4+ and CD8+ blood T cells was observed from baseline to week 6. After ivuxolimab, more expanded clones were found on average in CD8+ T cells than in CD4+ T cells. Antigen specificity was not determined for the clonally expanded peripheral T cells. In the 0.1-3.0 mg/kg groups, partial responders had among the lowest normalized peripheral clonal expansion, particularly in CD8+ T cells. Low levels of normalized T-cell clonal expansion were also seen in some patients who did not respond.

For sequencing of the TCRbeta CDR3 region, genomic DNA was extracted from the sorted cells. The immunoSEQ Assay was used to sequence the TCRbeta CDR3 regions. Sourced from immuneACCESS, this table was stored by TCRdb with only in-frame sequences that have V and J called. A share of the clones is absent; for the studies checked, an unresolved V gene accounts for under half, and the remainder has no known explanation. For this sample there are fewer than 80,000 clones; about 87% appear just once. 0.5% to 0.6% of the sample lies in the top ten. Points on this clone: The clone's antigen remains unknown. The record has no base qualities; no much larger clone is one base away.

The specimen comprised CD4+ or CD8+ T cells sorted from blood, sampled in a trial of the OX40 agonist ivuxolimab. The TCR sequence derives from an adult with an advanced solid tumor such as melanoma, head and neck, liver or kidney cancer. Recombination joined TRBV6-1 with TRBJ2-7; the D region possibly corresponds to TRBD2 (5 bases align). The nucleotide sequence is given as TGTGCCAGCAGTGAAAGAGGGCTCTCCTACGAGCAGTACTTC. The translation is CASSERGLSYEQYF.